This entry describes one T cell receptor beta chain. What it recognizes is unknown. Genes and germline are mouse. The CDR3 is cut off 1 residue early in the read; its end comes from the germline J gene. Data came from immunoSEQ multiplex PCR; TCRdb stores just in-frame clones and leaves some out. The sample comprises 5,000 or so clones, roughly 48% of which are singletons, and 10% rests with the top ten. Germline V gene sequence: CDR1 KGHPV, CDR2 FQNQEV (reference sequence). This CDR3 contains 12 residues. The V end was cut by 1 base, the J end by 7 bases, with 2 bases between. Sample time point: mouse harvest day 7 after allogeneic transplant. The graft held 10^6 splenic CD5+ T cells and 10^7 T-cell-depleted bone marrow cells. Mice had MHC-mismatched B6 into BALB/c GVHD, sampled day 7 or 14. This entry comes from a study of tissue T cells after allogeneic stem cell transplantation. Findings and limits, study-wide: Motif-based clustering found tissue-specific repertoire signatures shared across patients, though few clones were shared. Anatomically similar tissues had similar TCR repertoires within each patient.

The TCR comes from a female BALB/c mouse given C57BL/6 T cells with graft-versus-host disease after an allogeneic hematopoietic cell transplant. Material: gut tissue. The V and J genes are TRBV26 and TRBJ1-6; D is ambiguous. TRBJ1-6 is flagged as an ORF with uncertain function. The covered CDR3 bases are TGTGCCAGCAGTCTGTACAATTCGCCCCTCTAC. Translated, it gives CASSLYNSPLY. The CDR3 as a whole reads CASSLYNSPLYF.